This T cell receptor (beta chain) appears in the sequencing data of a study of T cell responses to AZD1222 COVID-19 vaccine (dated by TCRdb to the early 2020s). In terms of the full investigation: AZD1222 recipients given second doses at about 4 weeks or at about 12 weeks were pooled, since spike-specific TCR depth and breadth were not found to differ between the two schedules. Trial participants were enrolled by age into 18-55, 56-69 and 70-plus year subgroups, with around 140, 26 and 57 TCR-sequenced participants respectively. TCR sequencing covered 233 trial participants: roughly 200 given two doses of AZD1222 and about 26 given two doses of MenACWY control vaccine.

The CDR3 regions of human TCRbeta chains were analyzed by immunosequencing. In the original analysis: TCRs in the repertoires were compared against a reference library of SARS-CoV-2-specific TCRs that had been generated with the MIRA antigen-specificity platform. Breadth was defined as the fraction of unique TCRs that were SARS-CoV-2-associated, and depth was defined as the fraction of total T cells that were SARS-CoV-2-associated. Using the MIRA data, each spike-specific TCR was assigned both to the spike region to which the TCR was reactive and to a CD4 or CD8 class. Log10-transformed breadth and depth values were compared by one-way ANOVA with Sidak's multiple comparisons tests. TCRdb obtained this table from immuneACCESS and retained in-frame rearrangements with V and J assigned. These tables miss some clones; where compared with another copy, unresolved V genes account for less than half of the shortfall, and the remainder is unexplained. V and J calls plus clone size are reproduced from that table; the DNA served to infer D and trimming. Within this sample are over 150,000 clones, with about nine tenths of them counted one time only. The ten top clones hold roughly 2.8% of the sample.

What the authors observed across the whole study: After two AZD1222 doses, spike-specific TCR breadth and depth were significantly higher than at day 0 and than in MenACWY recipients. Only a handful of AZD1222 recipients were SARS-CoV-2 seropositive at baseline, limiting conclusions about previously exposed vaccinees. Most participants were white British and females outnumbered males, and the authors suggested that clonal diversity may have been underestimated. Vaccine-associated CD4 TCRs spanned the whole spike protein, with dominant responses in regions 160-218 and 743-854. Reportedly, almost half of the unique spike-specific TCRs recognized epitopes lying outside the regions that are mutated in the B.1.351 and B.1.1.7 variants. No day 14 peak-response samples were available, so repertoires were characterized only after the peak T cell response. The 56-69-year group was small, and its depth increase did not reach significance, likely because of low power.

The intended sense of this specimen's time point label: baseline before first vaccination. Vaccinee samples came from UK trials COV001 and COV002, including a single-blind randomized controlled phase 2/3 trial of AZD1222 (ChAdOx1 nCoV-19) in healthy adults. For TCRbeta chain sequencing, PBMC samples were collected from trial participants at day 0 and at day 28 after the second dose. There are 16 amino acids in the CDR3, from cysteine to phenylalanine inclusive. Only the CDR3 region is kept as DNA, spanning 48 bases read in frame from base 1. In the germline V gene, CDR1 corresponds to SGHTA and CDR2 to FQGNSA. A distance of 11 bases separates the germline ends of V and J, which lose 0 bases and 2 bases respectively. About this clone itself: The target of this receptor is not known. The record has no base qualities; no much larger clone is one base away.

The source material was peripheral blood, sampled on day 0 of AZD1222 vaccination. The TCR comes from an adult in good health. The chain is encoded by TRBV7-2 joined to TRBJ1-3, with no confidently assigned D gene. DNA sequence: TGTGCCAGCAGCTTAGCGTTCGCGGGAACTGGAAACACCATATATTTT. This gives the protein CASSLAFAGTGNTIYF.